This TCR beta chain was found in a study of cytomegalovirus exposure and HLA in healthy donors. Study-level points and caveats: One later analysis reportedly identified an Asian-associated ancestry cluster that showed fewer N-insertions than the roughly 600-donor mean. Earlier results showed most TCR beta V segments being productive about 87% or about 30% of the time. Available immune exposure information was restricted to CMV serostatus only.

Both 60 Vbeta primers and 13 Jbeta primers went into the PCR. The protocol was immunoSEQ multiplex PCR, while the TCRdb copy is restricted to in-frame clones and leaves out a portion. Of around 150,000 clones in the sample, roughly 85% are singletons; the top ten hold approximately 2.3%. For this clone: Its antigen is still unknown.

This TCR was recovered from a man aged 40-49 years in good health and CMV-seronegative. The sample was PBMCs.

This CDR3 is CASQEDRGDIQYF. The CDR3 DNA reads TGTGCCAGCCAGGAGGACAGGGGAGACATTCAGTACTTC. V is TRBV2 and J is TRBJ2-4, with 9 bases fitting TRBD1. This CDR3 is built from 13 residues. Germline values: CDR1 SNHLY, CDR2 FYNNEI. The ends lost 8 bases at V and 8 bases at J; junction bases unmatched: 7.